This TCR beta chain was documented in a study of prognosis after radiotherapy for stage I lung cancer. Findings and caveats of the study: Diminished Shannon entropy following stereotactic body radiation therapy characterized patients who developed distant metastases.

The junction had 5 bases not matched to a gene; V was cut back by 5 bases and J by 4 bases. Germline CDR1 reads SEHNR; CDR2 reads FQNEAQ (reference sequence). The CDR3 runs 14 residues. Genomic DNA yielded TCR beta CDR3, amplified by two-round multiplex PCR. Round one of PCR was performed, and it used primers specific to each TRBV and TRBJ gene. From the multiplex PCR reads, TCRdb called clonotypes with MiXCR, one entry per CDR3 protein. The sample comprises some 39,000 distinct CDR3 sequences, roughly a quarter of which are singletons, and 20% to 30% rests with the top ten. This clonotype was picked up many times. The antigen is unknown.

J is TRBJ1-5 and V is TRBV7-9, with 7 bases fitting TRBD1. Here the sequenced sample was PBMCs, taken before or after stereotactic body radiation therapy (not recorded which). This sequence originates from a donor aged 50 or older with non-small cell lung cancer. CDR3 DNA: TGTGCCAGCAGCCTTGGACAGGTTAATCAGCCCCAGCATTTT. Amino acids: CASSLGQVNQPQHF.